This TCR beta chain came from a study of CD8 T cell repertoires and HIV-1 epitope variants. Looked up from germline, CDR1 is SGDLS and CDR2 is YYNGEE. Trimming removed 7 bases from V and 0 bases from J; junction bases left unmatched: 9. CDR3 length: 15 amino acids. Only in-frame clones appear in the TCRdb table, and some are missing; sequencing was by immunoSEQ multiplex PCR. Of several thousand clones in the sample, over 60% were seen once. Notes on the study in general: Of eight or nine antigen-specific beta clonotypes, over 5 appeared to cross-react with escape variants.

About this clone: Its antigen is unknown.

Sequenced input: cultured CD8+ T cells derived from PBMCs. The clonotype originates from a male donor with HIV. The J gene is TRBJ2-7, the V gene TRBV9; 8 nucleotides agree with TRBD1. This CDR3 reads CASSPGQGSSYEQYF. Written as DNA, the CDR3 is TGTGCCAGCTCACCCGGACAGGGAAGCTCCTACGAGCAGTACTTC. Full variable domain (outside the CDR3, taken from reference TRBV9 and TRBJ2-7): DSGVTQTPKHLITATGQRVTLRCSPRSGDLSVYWYQQSLDQGLQFLIQYYNGEERAKGNILERFSAQQFPDLHSELNLSSLELGDSALYFCASSPGQGSSYEQYFGPGTRLTVT.